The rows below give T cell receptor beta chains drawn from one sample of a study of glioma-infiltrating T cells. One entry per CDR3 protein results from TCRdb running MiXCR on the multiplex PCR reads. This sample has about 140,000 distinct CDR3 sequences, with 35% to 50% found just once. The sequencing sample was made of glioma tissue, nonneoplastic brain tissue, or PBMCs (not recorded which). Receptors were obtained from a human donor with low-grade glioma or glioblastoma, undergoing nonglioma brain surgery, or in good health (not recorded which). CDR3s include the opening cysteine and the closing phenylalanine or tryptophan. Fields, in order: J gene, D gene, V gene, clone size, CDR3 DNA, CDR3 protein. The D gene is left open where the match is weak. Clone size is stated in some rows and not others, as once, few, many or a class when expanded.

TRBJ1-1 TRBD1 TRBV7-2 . TGTGCCAGCAGCTGGACAGGGACTGAAGCTTTCTTT CASSWTGTEAFF
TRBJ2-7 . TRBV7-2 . TGTGCCAGCAGCTGGGTGGCGGGGGCCTCCTACGAGCAGTACTTC CASSWVAGASYEQYF
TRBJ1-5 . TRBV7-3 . TGTGCCAGCAGCTTGTCCCCCGGAGAGCCCCAGCATTTT CASSLSPGEPQHF
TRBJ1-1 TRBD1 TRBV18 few TGTGCCAGCTCACCAGGACAGGTCACTGAAGCTTTCTTT CASSPGQVTEAFF
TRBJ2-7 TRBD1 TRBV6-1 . TGTGCCAGCAGCCCCCGGGACAGGAAAAGCTACGAGCAGTACTTC CASSPRDRKSYEQYF
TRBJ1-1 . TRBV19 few TGTGCCAGTAGTCCCGGCCTCGCGGTAGGGGCTTTCTTT CASSPGLAVGAFF
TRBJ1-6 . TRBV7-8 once TGTGCCAGCAGCACGGACGGGAATAATTCACCCCTCCACTTT CASSTDGNNSPLHF
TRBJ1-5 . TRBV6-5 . TGTGCCAGCAGGCCCAGGGGAGGCAATAAGCCCCAGCATTTT CASRPRGGNKPQHF
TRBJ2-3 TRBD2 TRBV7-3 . TGTGCCAGCAGCCTCGGAGGTGTAGCGGGGGCGGCAGATACGCAGTATTTT CASSLGGVAGAADTQYF
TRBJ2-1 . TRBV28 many TGTGCCAGCAGTTTTCCAGGACAGCACAATGAGCAGTTCTTC CASSFPGQHNEQFF
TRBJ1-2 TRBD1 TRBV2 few TGTGCCAGCAGCAGGGGGTCAGACTATGGCTACACCTTC CASSRGSDYGYTF
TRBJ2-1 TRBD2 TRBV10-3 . TGTGCCATCGCCCCGGACCGGGGGGCCTACAATGAGCAGTTCTTC CAIAPDRGAYNEQFF
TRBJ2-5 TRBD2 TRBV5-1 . TGCGCCAGCAGTACCAGCGGGAGTTTAGAAGAGACCCAGTACTTC CASSTSGSLEETQYF
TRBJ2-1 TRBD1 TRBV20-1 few TGCAGTGCCAGACGGACAGGGAGAGAAGACAATGAGCAGTTCTTC CSARRTGREDNEQFF
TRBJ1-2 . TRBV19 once TGTGCCAGTAGTCCGAACCTTAGGTCGGAGCAATCTAACTATGGCTACACCTTC CASSPNLRSEQSNYGYTF
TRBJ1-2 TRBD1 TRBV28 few TGTGCCAGCAGTGTCAGCTTTCCGGGACAGCTATCTCACGGCTACACCTTC CASSVSFPGQLSHGYTF
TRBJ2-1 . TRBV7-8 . TGTGCCAGCAGACCCCCTGTCCGGGGGAACTACAATGAGCAGTTCTTC CASRPPVRGNYNEQFF
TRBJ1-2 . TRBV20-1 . TGCAGTGCTAGTCACGGCAGAGTGGTCAATGGCTACACCTTC CSASHGRVVNGYTF
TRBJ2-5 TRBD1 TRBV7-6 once TGTGCCAGCAGCTTGGGGACAGGGTTAGAGACCCAGTACTTC CASSLGTGLETQYF
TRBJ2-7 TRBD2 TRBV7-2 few TGTGCCAGCAGCTTAGGAGGACTAGCGGGAACCTACGAGCAGTACTTC CASSLGGLAGTYEQYF
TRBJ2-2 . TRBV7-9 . TGTGCCAGCAGCTACCAGGGGAGCGGCACCGGGGAGCTGTTTTTT CASSYQGSGTGELFF
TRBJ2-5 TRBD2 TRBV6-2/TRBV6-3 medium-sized TGTGCCAGCAGTTCCATACTAGCGGCGTACCAAGAGACCCAGTACTTC CASSSILAAYQETQYF
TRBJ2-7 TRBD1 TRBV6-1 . TGTGCCAGCACGGGACAGGGGTACAACGAGCAGTACTTC CASTGQGYNEQYF
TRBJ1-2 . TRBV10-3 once TGTGCCATTTCAAGCGACTATGGCTACACCTTC CAISSDYGYTF
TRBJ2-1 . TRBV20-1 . TGCAGTGCTAGCCCCCAGTACAATGAGCAGTTCTTC CSASPQYNEQFF
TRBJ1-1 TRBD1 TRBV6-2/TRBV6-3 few TGTGCCAGCAGACCTGACAGGGGAGGACGGACTGAAGCTTTCTTT CASRPDRGGRTEAFF
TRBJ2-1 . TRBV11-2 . TGTGCCAGCAGCTTAGAGGGGTTCAGGCAGTTCTTC CASSLEGFRQFF